Listed below are T cell receptor beta chains from one sample, sequenced in a study of cytomegalovirus exposure and HLA in healthy donors. Clones were read by immunoSEQ multiplex PCR, and TCRdb kept only the in-frame ones, dropping some. The table has some 150,000 clones, about 80% seen once. Input material: PBMCs. The receptors shown here come from a woman between 45 and 65 years old in good health and CMV-seronegative. Each CDR3 is given with its conserved first and last residue. D genes are given only for firm matches. Clone size is shown for a subset of rows, as once, few, many or a class of expanded clone.

D gene,J gene,clone size,V gene,CDR3 DNA,CDR3 protein
-,TRBJ1-2,once,TRBV27,TGTGCCACCAGCGGGGAGCCTGACTATGGCTACACCTTC,CATSGEPDYGYTF
TRBD1,TRBJ1-5,-,TRBV7-9,TGTGCCAGCAGCTTAGGAGGACAGGGGGTGGGTCAGCCCCAGCATTTT,CASSLGGQGVGQPQHF
TRBD1,TRBJ1-1,-,TRBV7-2,TGTGCCAGCAGCTACGGGACAGGCCACACTGAAGCTTTCTTT,CASSYGTGHTEAFF
TRBD2,TRBJ2-7,-,TRBV4-2,TGTGCCAGCAGCCGGGGGACTAGCTCCTACGAGCAGTACTTC,CASSRGTSSYEQYF
TRBD1,TRBJ1-4,-,TRBV4-1,TGCGCCAGCAGCCAAGATACGGTAAGGGGGCTTTGGGAAAAACTGTTTTTT,CASSQDTVRGLWEKLFF
TRBD1,TRBJ1-1,-,TRBV19,TGTGCCAGTAGTATCCTGCCGGGACAGGGTCGCACTGAAGCTTTCTTT,CASSILPGQGRTEAFF
TRBD2,TRBJ2-5,-,TRBV4-3,TGCGCCAGCAGCCAAAGAGCGGGGGCCAGCGAGACCCAGTACTTC,CASSQRAGASETQYF
-,TRBJ1-5,-,TRBV9,TGTGCCAGCAGCGTATCAGGGCATCAGCCCCAGCATTTT,CASSVSGHQPQHF
TRBD1,TRBJ1-1,once,TRBV5-1,TGCGCCAGCAGCTTGGGGTTTCCAGGGGGCGAGACTGAAGCTTTCTTT,CASSLGFPGGETEAFF
-,TRBJ1-4,once,TRBV5-4,TGTGCCAGCAGCTTGTCATACGGTGAAAAACTGTTTTTT,CASSLSYGEKLFF
TRBD1,TRBJ1-4,-,TRBV2,TGTGCCAGCAGTGAAGAGGGACAGTCGTATCAAAAACTGTTTTTT,CASSEEGQSYQKLFF
-,TRBJ2-1,-,TRBV9,TGTGCCAGCAGCCAGGGGAACAATGAGCAGTTCTTC,CASSQGNNEQFF
-,TRBJ2-3,-,TRBV5-1,TGCGCCAGCAGCTCCCTTTTGGCCGGGAGCACAGATACGCAGTATTTT,CASSSLLAGSTDTQYF
TRBD2,TRBJ2-2,once,TRBV5-4,TGTGCCAGCAGCTCCTGGACTAGCGGGAGGGCCGCCGGGGAGCTGTTTTTT,CASSSWTSGRAAGELFF
TRBD1,TRBJ1-4,-,TRBV5-1,TGCGCCAGCAGCTTCGGACAGGGGGCAACTAATGAAAAACTGTTTTTT,CASSFGQGATNEKLFF
TRBD1,TRBJ2-7,-,TRBV18,TGTGCCAGCTCACCGTGGTCACAGGGGAACTACGAGCAGTACTTC,CASSPWSQGNYEQYF
-,TRBJ2-5,-,TRBV19,TGTGCCAGTAGTAGGAGACTCGCCTACCAAGAGACCCAGTACTTC,CASSRRLAYQETQYF
-,TRBJ2-3,-,TRBV5-1,TGCGCCAGCAGCTTCATTGACAGCACCCACACAGATACGCAGTATTTT,CASSFIDSTHTDTQYF
TRBD1,TRBJ1-2,-,TRBV27,TGTGCCAGCAGTTTATCCGGGACAGGGGGCGGCTACACCTTC,CASSLSGTGGGYTF
-,TRBJ2-2,once,TRBV28,TGTGCCAGCAGCCCGTTTAATCTGAACACCGGGGAGCTGTTTTTT,CASSPFNLNTGELFF
TRBD1,TRBJ2-5,-,TRBV10-2,TGCGCCAGCAGTGAGTTCGGAACAGGGGGGGAGACCCAGTACTTC,CASSEFGTGGETQYF
TRBD1,TRBJ2-2,-,TRBV19,TGTGCCAGTAATTTCGGTCAGGGGGCAGGCAAGGGATCCACCGGGGAGCTGTTTTTT,CASNFGQGAGKGSTGELFF
-,TRBJ1-6,once,TRBV7-2,TGTGCCAGCAGCTTTCAACAGGCGTTTAATTCACCCCTCCACTTT,CASSFQQAFNSPLHF
-,TRBJ2-7,few,TRBV11-2,TGTGCCAGCAGCTTAAGTTCAGTTCCGAGACAGGCGGCCGAGCAGTACTTC,CASSLSSVPRQAAEQYF
TRBD2,TRBJ2-5,-,TRBV7-3,TGTGCCAGCAGCTTAGATGGCGGGAGAGAGACCCAGTACTTC,CASSLDGGRETQYF
-,TRBJ2-7,-,TRBV30,TGTGCCTGGAGTCTGAGGAGGGGCGGCGAGCAGTACTTC,CAWSLRRGGEQYF
-,TRBJ1-3,few,TRBV7-9,TGTGCCAGCAGCCTAACACAGGGAAACACCATATATTTT,CASSLTQGNTIYF
-,TRBJ1-5,-,TRBV27,TGTGCCAGCAGTTTTACCGGGGAGCCCCAGCATTTT,CASSFTGEPQHF
TRBD2,TRBJ2-1,-,TRBV6-5,TGTGCCAGCAGTTACTCGACTAGCGTCAATGAGCAGTTCTTC,CASSYSTSVNEQFF
-,TRBJ1-5,-,TRBV27,TGTGCCAGCAAGAAGGGGCCGTCTAATCAGCCCCAGCATTTT,CASKKGPSNQPQHF
-,TRBJ2-3,-,TRBV11-2,TGTGCCAGCAGTTCCTGGAGAGGGAGCACAGATACGCAGTATTTT,CASSSWRGSTDTQYF
TRBD1,TRBJ2-7,few,TRBV28,TGTGCCAGCAGTTTATGGGGGACAGGGAAGGGAAGGGTGCACGAGCAGTACTTC,CASSLWGTGKGRVHEQYF
-,TRBJ1-5,-,TRBV28,TGTGCCAGCACATTTAGACAGCGCAATCAGCCCCAGCATTTT,CASTFRQRNQPQHF
TRBD2,TRBJ2-5,-,TRBV7-9,TGTGCCAGCAGCTCCCCTACGGGGGGGGCCGGGGAGACCCAGTACTTC,CASSSPTGGAGETQYF
TRBD2,TRBJ2-5,-,TRBV7-9,TGTGCCAGCATCCTTACTAGCGGGACGCGGGAGACCCAGTACTTC,CASILTSGTRETQYF
-,TRBJ1-1,-,TRBV18,TGTGCCAGCCTCGGAGGCCTTAACACTGAAGCTTTCTTT,CASLGGLNTEAFF
-,TRBJ1-2,-,TRBV7-9,TGTGCCAGCAGCTTACGCGGGGGCCGCCCCTTTGATGGCTACACCTTC,CASSLRGGRPFDGYTF
-,TRBJ1-3,-,TRBV5-1,TGCGCCAGCAGCTTGGAGCGGGGCCTCGGAAACACCATATATTTT,CASSLERGLGNTIYF
-,TRBJ2-1,-,TRBV5-1,TGCGCCAGCAGCTTGGCCGGGGGAAACTACAATGAGCAGTTCTTC,CASSLAGGNYNEQFF
TRBD1,TRBJ1-2,few,TRBV7-3,TGTGCCAGCAGCTTAACGATTAAACAGGGGGGGCCCTATGGCTACACCTTC,CASSLTIKQGGPYGYTF
-,TRBJ2-1,-,TRBV11-2,TGTGCCAGCAGCTTAGAGGAGGGAAGGGATGAGCAGTTCTTC,CASSLEEGRDEQFF
TRBD1,TRBJ1-1,-,TRBV10-1,TGCGCCAGCAGTGTGGACAGGTTCACTGAAGCTTTCTTT,CASSVDRFTEAFF
TRBD1,TRBJ1-2,-,TRBV7-9,TGTGCCAGCAGCTTAGACGGGACAGGCCGGCAGTGGGGTGGCTACACCTTC,CASSLDGTGRQWGGYTF
TRBD1,TRBJ2-7,-,TRBV28,TGTGCCAGCAGCGCAGGGGGAACGTCCTACGAGCAGTACTTC,CASSAGGTSYEQYF
-,TRBJ2-3,-,TRBV2,TGTGCCAGCAGTGACAGATATTTT,CASSDRYF
-,TRBJ2-7,-,TRBV6-6,TGTGCCAGCAACCTGGCAGCCACTACCTACGAGCAGTACTTC,CASNLAATTYEQYF
-,TRBJ2-7,-,TRBV6-1,TGTGCCAGCAGTGTGACGAGGTACGAGCAGTACTTC,CASSVTRYEQYF
TRBD1,TRBJ2-1,once,TRBV4-1,TGCGCCAGCAGCCAAGAGGTAGACAGGGGCTACAATGAGCAGTTCTTC,CASSQEVDRGYNEQFF
-,TRBJ2-4,-,TRBV5-4,TGTGCCAGCAGCAATACAGGGTTTCGTCAAAACATTCAGTACTTC,CASSNTGFRQNIQYF
TRBD1,TRBJ1-1,-,TRBV5-1,TGCGCCAGCAGCGCGACGGGACAGGGTTACGGAACAGCTTTCTTT,CASSATGQGYGTAFF
TRBD1,TRBJ1-1,-,TRBV28,TGTGCCAGCAGTTTCCCACTTCGGACAGGGGTAAACACTGAAGCTTTCTTT,CASSFPLRTGVNTEAFF
TRBD2,TRBJ2-1,-,TRBV10-3,TGTGCCACGGCGCCGGGACTAGCGAGCAATGAGCAGTTCTTC,CATAPGLASNEQFF
TRBD2,TRBJ2-5,-,TRBV28,TGTGCCAGCAGTTTACGGGGACTAGCGGGAGTCCCGTACCAAGAGACCCAGTACTTC,CASSLRGLAGVPYQETQYF
-,TRBJ2-5,-,TRBV6-5,TGTGCCAGCATGGACAATGGCGAGACCCAGTACTTC,CASMDNGETQYF
TRBD1,TRBJ2-3,-,TRBV5-6,TGTGCCAGCAGCCCCTACGACAGGGCCCCCACAGATACGCAGTATTTT,CASSPYDRAPTDTQYF
-,TRBJ1-4,-,TRBV2,TGTGCCAGCAGTGAACGATCTCTAAAAAATGAAAAACTGTTTTTT,CASSERSLKNEKLFF
TRBD2,TRBJ2-2,once,TRBV6-5,TGTGCCAGCAGTTCTAGCGGGGGTCATTCCACCGGGGAGCTGTTTTTT,CASSSSGGHSTGELFF
TRBD1,TRBJ2-3,once,TRBV9,TGTGCCAGCAGCGTAGAACAGGGGACAGCCTTTGTTGCCGCAGATACGCAGTATTTT,CASSVEQGTAFVAADTQYF
TRBD2,TRBJ2-7,-,TRBV10-3,TGTGCCAGCGCTACTAGCGGGAGGTACGAGCAGTACTTC,CASATSGRYEQYF
TRBD2,TRBJ2-1,-,TRBV5-1,TGCGCCAGCAGCCCCCCAGGTCGGACTGGCGGGAGCTCCTACAATGAGCAGTTCTTC,CASSPPGRTGGSSYNEQFF